Below, one T cell receptor (beta chain) is given with its context. This clonotype has at least ten counts. Its antigen is still unknown. Base qualities are not recorded, but no much larger clone differs from it by a single base. Taken from cysteine to phenylalanine, the CDR3 has 15 residues. Just CDR3 DNA is preserved here, 45 bases in frame from base 1. CDR1 LGHDT and CDR2 YNNKEL were looked up in the germline V gene (reference sequence). Trimming takes 4 bases from V and 4 bases from J, and the germline ends sit 11 bases apart. This sample is drawn from a study of T cells after yellow fever vaccination (dated by TCRdb to about 2019). In terms of the full investigation: Libraries from fractions with low cell numbers were prepared with the SMART-Seq v4 Ultra Low Input RNA kit. To follow T-cell clones before and after primary and booster YFV17D yellow fever vaccination, bulk TCR alpha and beta repertoires were sequenced over time. The cohort comprised two healthy male donors, one aged 18 to 29 and one aged 30 to 40 years. Blood was collected at multiple timepoints before and after primary and secondary immunization, and bulk PBMC replicates and cell subsets were isolated.

The treatment or condition label here, explained by the study, means: live attenuated yellow fever vaccine strain. PBMCs were isolated from peripheral blood using a standard Ficoll-Paque protocol. Dynabeads CD4 and CD8 positive selection kits were used to isolate CD4 and CD8 T-cell fractions. TriZol was used to extract RNA from bulk PBMCs, from CD4 and CD8 fractions, and from dextramer-positive and dextramer-negative fractions. The study at large found these results: Computational filtering was required because FACS-sorted repertoires could contain abundant contaminating clonotypes from the bulk population. The secondary T-cell response was found to be weaker but faster than the primary response, with a peak reached on day 5 rather than on day 15. The study included only two donors, which limits how far the findings can be generalized. A small share of clonotypes occurred in both CD4 and CD8 compartments, likely arising from convergent recombination. After the booster, most clones that had expanded after primary vaccination were detected again (about 97% of CD4 and roughly nine tenths of CD8), suggesting broad maintenance of memory.

TCR cDNA was synthesized by 5'RACE template switching, through which a universal primer site and unique molecular identifiers were introduced. cDNA synthesis was primed from both the TCR alpha and TCR beta constant segments. Library amplification used two PCR steps, and the second PCR step added sample barcodes and sequencing adapters. Sequencing of libraries was performed on Illumina HiSeq 2500 (2x100 bp) or NovaSeq (2x150 bp). In the paper's pipeline: Demultiplexing of reads and collapsing into UMI consensus sequences were performed with MIGEC, and V(D)J alignment was carried out with MiXCR. Clonotypes responding to the vaccine were identified with edgeR on replicate PBMC samples, with the criteria of FDR below 0.01 and a log2 fold change above 5 up to day 15. Bulk clonotypes were assigned CD4 or CD8 identity according to which sequenced CD4 or CD8 repertoire held them at higher abundance. The public reads were run again by TCRdb, first through fastp at Q25 and then through MiXCR, and only productive beta chains were kept. Under each unique CDR3 protein, matching rows form one entry showing the most common genes and DNA. None of the V and J calls come from the authors' own analysis; TCRdb made them. Here the sample has about 220,000 distinct CDR3 sequences; less than 7.5% occur a single time. The ten largest clones capture 0.8% to 1.2% of the sample.

Sequencing was performed on CD4+ T cells sorted from PBMCs, taken on the day of the yellow fever booster vaccination. The rearranged segments are TRBV3-1 and TRBJ2-6; no D gene can be assigned with confidence. The receptor was isolated from a man younger than 40 who received the YFV17D yellow fever vaccine. The bases read TGTGCCAGCAGCCCCCATGCCTCCGGGGCCAACGTCCTGACTTTC. Translated, it gives CASSPHASGANVLTF.